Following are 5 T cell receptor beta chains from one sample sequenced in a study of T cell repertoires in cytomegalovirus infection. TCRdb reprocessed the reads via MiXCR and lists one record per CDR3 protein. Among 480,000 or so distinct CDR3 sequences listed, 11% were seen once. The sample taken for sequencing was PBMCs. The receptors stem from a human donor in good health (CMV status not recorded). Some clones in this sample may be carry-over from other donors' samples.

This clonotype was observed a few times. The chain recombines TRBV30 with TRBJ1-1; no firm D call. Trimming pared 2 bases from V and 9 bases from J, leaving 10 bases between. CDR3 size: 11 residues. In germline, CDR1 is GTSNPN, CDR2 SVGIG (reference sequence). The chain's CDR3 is CAWSPSSQAFF. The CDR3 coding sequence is TGTGCCTGGAGTCCTAGTTCCCAAGCTTTCTTT.

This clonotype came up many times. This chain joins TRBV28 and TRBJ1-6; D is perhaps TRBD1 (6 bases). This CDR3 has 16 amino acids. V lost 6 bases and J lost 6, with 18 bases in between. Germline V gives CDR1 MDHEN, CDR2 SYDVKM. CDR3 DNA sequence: TGTGCCAGCAGGTTCTTAACTTGGACAGCTAATTCACCCCTCCACTTT. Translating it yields CASRFLTWTANSPLHF.

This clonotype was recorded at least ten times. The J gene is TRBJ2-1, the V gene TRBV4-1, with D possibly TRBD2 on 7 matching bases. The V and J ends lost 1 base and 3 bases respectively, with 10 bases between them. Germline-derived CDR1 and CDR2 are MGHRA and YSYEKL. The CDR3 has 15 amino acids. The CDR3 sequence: CASSQGGGLYNEQFF. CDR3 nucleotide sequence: TGCGCCAGCAGCCAAGGGGGGGGGCTCTACAATGAGCAGTTCTTC.

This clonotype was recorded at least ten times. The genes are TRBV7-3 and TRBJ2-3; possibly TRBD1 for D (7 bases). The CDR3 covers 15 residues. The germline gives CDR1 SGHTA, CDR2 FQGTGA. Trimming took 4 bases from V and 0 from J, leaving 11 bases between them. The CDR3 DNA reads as TGTGCCAGCAGCTCGACAGGGACTAGCACAGATACGCAGTATTTT. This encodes CASSSTGTSTDTQYF.

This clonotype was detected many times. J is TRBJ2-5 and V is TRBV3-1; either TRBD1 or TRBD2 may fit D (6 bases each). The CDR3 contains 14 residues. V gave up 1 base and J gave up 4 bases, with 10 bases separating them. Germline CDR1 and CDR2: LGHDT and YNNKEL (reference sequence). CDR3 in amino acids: CASSQVGGPETQYF. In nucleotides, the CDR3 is TGTGCCAGCAGCCAAGTTGGGGGGCCAGAGACCCAGTACTTC.